One sample yielded the 9 T cell receptor beta chains listed below, sequenced in a study of identical twins. MiXCR, applied by TCRdb to the 5' RACE reads, yields one record per CDR3 protein. Of about 1.7 million distinct CDR3 sequences listed, under 35% were seen once; the top ten hold about 0.27%. The sample consisted of cord blood. The receptor source for this set is a newborn girl in good health.

The rearrangement uses TRBV10-3 and TRBJ2-5; tentative D call: TRBD2 (7 bases). The J call is in doubt because the DNA end fits TRBJ2-7 better. Per the germline V gene, CDR1 is ENHRY and CDR2 is SYGVKD. This CDR3 region has 13 residues. CDR3 coding DNA: TGTGCCATCAGTGACATTAGGGGGGGCGAGCAGTACTTC. It translates to CAISDIRGGEQYF.

This clonotype was counted between two and nine times. The chain recombines TRBV4-1 with TRBJ2-5; D is unresolved. V shed 3 bases and J shed 1 base, with 6 bases lying between them. The CDR3 covers 13 residues. CDR1 is MGHRA, CDR2 YSYEKL, per germline. This CDR3 is CASSHQLQETQYF. As DNA, the CDR3 is TGCGCCAGCAGCCACCAGCTCCAAGAGACCCAGTACTTC.

In DNA form, the CDR3 reads TGTGCCACCATAGCGGGGTCGAGCACCGGGGAGCTGTTTTTT. It specifies CATIAGSSTGELFF. The genes are TRBV25-1 and TRBJ2-2; 8 bases align to TRBD2. In germline, CDR1 is MGHDK, CDR2 SYGVNS. This CDR3 has 14 amino acids. J lost 4 bases, V lost 10 bases, and 8 bases had no gene match.

This chain joins TRBV6-5 and TRBJ1-5; D is unclear. The CDR3 runs to 13 residues. V was pared by 6 bases and J by 3 bases, with 9 bases between. CDR1 MNHEY and CDR2 SVGAGI come from the germline V gene. CDR3 coding DNA: TGTGCCAGCAGGGAACGATCCAATCAGCCCCAGCATTTT. Translating it yields CASRERSNQPQHF.

The chain combines TRBV2 with TRBJ1-6, with 7 bases fitting TRBD1. The V and J ends lost 0 bases and 8 bases, in that order; junction bases with no gene match: 4. Germline V gene data show CDR1 as SNHLY and CDR2 as FYNNEI. The CDR3 runs to 15 residues. The CDR3 is CASSEAQGRDSPLHF. In nucleotides, the CDR3 is TGTGCCAGCAGTGAAGCACAGGGGCGGGATTCACCCCTCCACTTT.

The V gene is TRBV24-1, the J gene TRBJ2-3; TRBD2 is a possible D gene (6 bases). V lost 5 bases to trimming and J lost 2 bases, with 13 bases between them. The CDR3 consists of 15 residues. CDR1 is KGHDR and CDR2 is SFDVKD in the germline V gene. Here the CDR3 reads CATSGSRDSTDTQYF. The CDR3 DNA reads TGTGCCACCAGTGGAAGCCGGGACTCCACAGATACGCAGTATTTT.

V is TRBV28 and J is TRBJ2-1; no clear D. This CDR3 spans 20 amino acids. The V gene's germline CDR1 is MDHEN and CDR2 SYDVKM. V was trimmed by 4 bases and J by 0 bases, leaving 25 bases between them. CDR3 in amino acids: CASSSLHRPTSPSSYNEQFF. CDR3 in DNA: TGTGCCAGCAGTTCCCTCCATAGACCGACAAGTCCGAGCTCCTACAATGAGCAGTTCTTC.

The gene calls are TRBV24-1 and TRBJ1-6; D unresolved. The CDR3 has 15 residues. In germline, CDR1 is KGHDR, CDR2 SFDVKD. The V end was cut by 1 base, the J end by 6 bases, with 9 bases between. CDR3: CATSDFWVSNSPLHF. For the CDR3, the DNA is TGTGCCACCAGTGATTTTTGGGTGTCTAATTCACCCCTCCACTTT.

This clonotype was seen more than once but under ten times. The chain combines TRBV4-2 with TRBJ2-3; 10 positions match TRBD2. From germline, CDR1 is LGHNA and CDR2 YNFKEQ. CDR3 length: 18 amino acids. The trim removed 0 bases at V and 6 bases at J, leaving 12 bases unmatched. In DNA, the CDR3 is TGTGCCAGCAGCCAAGATTTTCTAGCGGGGGCCCCAGACGATACGCAGTATTTT. Amino acid sequence: CASSQDFLAGAPDDTQYF.